The 30 T cell receptor beta chains listed next were all sequenced from one sample in a study of cytomegalovirus exposure and HLA in healthy donors (TCRdb year 2017). The method behind the library was the immunoSEQ multiplex PCR assay. The multiplex PCR relied on a mix of 60 forward primers for TCR Vbeta segments and 13 reverse primers for TCR Jbeta segments. Imported from immuneACCESS, the table was reduced by TCRdb to in-frame sequences with V and J called. These copies leave out some clones; in studies compared against another copy, an unresolved V gene accounts for under half, and the cause of the remainder is not known. Across this sample there are around 200,000 clones, with more than 80% seen only once. The top ten clonotypes cover 0.5% to 0.8% of the sample. The sample comprised PBMCs. These receptors were taken from a boy aged 5-17 years in good health and CMV-seronegative.

This clone was observed once. The chain couples TRBV18 to TRBJ1-1; weak D call: TRBD1 (5 bases). V lost 3 bases to trimming and J lost 1 base, with 12 bases between them. The germline CDR1 and CDR2 sequences are KGHSH and LQKENI. The CDR3 contains 15 residues. Here the CDR3 reads CASSPTDIPNTEAFF. CDR3 DNA sequence: TGTGCCAGCTCACCTACGGACATCCCGAACACTGAAGCTTTCTTT.

The table lists this clone with a few counts. This chain connects TRBV11-2 to TRBJ2-3; maybe TRBD2 (6 bases). Trimming removed 5 bases at V and 0 bases at J, with 18 bases between. This CDR3 spans 17 amino acids. Looked up from germline, CDR1 is SGHAT and CDR2 is FQNNGV. This chain's CDR3 is CASSGHSGFKSTDTQYF. DNA of the CDR3: TGTGCCAGCAGCGGACATAGCGGCTTCAAAAGCACAGATACGCAGTATTTT.

V is TRBV6-6 and J is TRBJ1-2; D is possibly TRBD1 (5 bases). V was cut by 7 bases and J by 1 base, with 16 bases left in between. CDR1 is MNHNY and CDR2 is SVGAGI in the germline V gene (reference sequence). The CDR3 totals 15 residues. CDR3 sequence (DNA): TGTGCCAGCACCCGCGGCAGGGAAGATAACTATGGCTACACCTTC. Translation: CASTRGREDNYGYTF.

V gene TRBV5-1 combines with J gene TRBJ2-7; 7 nucleotides line up with TRBD1. CDR1 is SGHRS and CDR2 is YFSETQ in the germline V gene. The CDR3 spans 11 residues. After removal of 4 bases from V and 12 bases from J, the junction contained 7 bases not matched to a gene. The DNA for the CDR3 is TGCGCCAGCAGCCATGACAGGGTTCGGTACTTC. This codes for CASSHDRVRYF.

The V gene is TRBV7-6, the J gene TRBJ1-1; no definite D call. There are 13 residues in the CDR3. Germline V lookup: CDR1 SGHVS, CDR2 FNYEAQ. V was pared by 0 bases and J by 5 bases, with 7 bases between. The CDR3 DNA reads TGTGCCAGCAGCTTAGCTTCGGGGACTGAAGCTTTCTTT. This translates into CASSLASGTEAFF. Full variable domain (rest looked up from reference TRBV7-6 and TRBJ1-1): GAGVSQSPRYKVTKRGQDVALRCDPISGHVSLYWYRQALGQGPEFLTYFNYEAQQDKSGLPNDRFSAERPEGSISTLTIQRTEQRDSAMYRCASSLASGTEAFFGQGTRLTVV.

This rearrangement joins TRBV9 to TRBJ1-2; TRBD1 matches 8 bases. The germline CDR1 and CDR2 sequences are SGDLS and YYNGEE. CDR3 length: 16 residues. V trimming: 3 bases; J trimming: 5 bases; junction bases outside the gene matches: 12. CDR3 sequence: CASSADGTGVFYGYTF. In DNA form, the CDR3 reads TGTGCCAGCAGCGCGGACGGGACAGGCGTTTTTTATGGCTACACCTTC.

The chain has TRBV10-3 and TRBJ2-7, with D possibly matching TRBD2 (5 bases). This CDR3 has 15 amino acids. CDR1 is ENHRY and CDR2 is SYGVKD in the germline V gene. Trimming stripped 3 bases from V and 2 bases from J, with 14 bases between. DNA for the CDR3: TGTGCCATCAGTGACCCCGGCCAAGCGGCCTACGAGCAGTACTTC. Encoded protein: CAISDPGQAAYEQYF.

The CDR3 here is CASSLNGGAGDTQYF. The CDR3 bases are TGTGCCAGCAGCTTAAATGGGGGGGCAGGAGATACGCAGTATTTT. This chain joins TRBV7-3 and TRBJ2-3; perhaps TRBD2 as D (7 bases). CDR1 SGHTA and CDR2 FQGTGA come from the germline V gene. Trimming took 1 base from V and 5 from J, leaving 13 bases between them. The CDR3 contains 15 residues.

The chain recombines TRBV9 with TRBJ2-2; TRBD2 agrees at 10 bases. The V gene end was trimmed by 3 bases and the J gene end by 4 bases; junction bases not matched to a gene: 6. The CDR3 extends over 16 amino acids. Germline loops: CDR1 SGDLS, CDR2 YYNGEE. The CDR3 DNA follows: TGTGCCAGCAGCGGAACTAGCGGGGCTGGCACCGGGGAGCTGTTTTTT. Translating it yields CASSGTSGAGTGELFF. Full variable domain (remainder filled in from reference TRBV9 and TRBJ2-2): DSGVTQTPKHLITATGQRVTLRCSPRSGDLSVYWYQQSLDQGLQFLIQYYNGEERAKGNILERFSAQQFPDLHSELNLSSLELGDSALYFCASSGTSGAGTGELFFGEGSRLTVL.

This chain joins TRBV29-1 and TRBJ2-3; 11 positions agree with TRBD2. Germline-derived CDR1 and CDR2 are SQVTM and ANQGSEA. With V trimmed by 7 bases and J by 2 bases, 5 bases remained unmatched. This CDR3 contains 14 residues. CDR3 in DNA: TGCAGCGCCCTACTAGCGGGGGTCACAGATACGCAGTATTTT. Residues: CSALLAGVTDTQYF.

This chain uses TRBV9 with TRBJ1-5; D gene unclear. Germline V CDR1 and CDR2: SGDLS, YYNGEE. Trimming pared 0 bases from V and 7 bases from J, leaving 11 bases between. The CDR3 is 14 amino acids. The CDR3 bases are TGTGCCAGCAGCGTAGAGGGAGATTGGCAGCCCCAGCATTTT. The encoded protein is CASSVEGDWQPQHF.

The chain is built from TRBV6-1 and TRBJ2-3, with D possibly TRBD1 on 6 matching bases. V was trimmed by 7 bases and J by 2 bases, leaving 16 bases between them. The CDR3 has 15 residues. Germline loops: CDR1 MNHNS, CDR2 SASEGT. In DNA form, the CDR3 reads TGTGCCAGCACCCTTTACAGGGCGAACACAGATACGCAGTATTTT. This translates into CASTLYRANTDTQYF.

V is TRBV18 and J is TRBJ2-1, with 11 bases lining up with TRBD2. The J segment lost 4 bases and the V segment lost 0 bases, leaving 8 bases of the junction unmatched. In germline, CDR1 is KGHSH, CDR2 LQKENI. CDR3 length: 18 amino acids. The CDR3 nucleotides read TGTGCCAGCTCACCACCCGGTATAGCGGGAGGGCAATACAATGAGCAGTTCTTC. Protein: CASSPPGIAGGQYNEQFF. Full variable domain (remainder filled in from reference TRBV18 and TRBJ2-1): NAGVMQNPRHLVRRRGQEARLRCSPMKGHSHVYWYRQLPEEGLKFMVYLQKENIIDESGMPKERFSAEFPKEGPSILRIQQVVRGDSAAYFCASSPPGIAGGQYNEQFFGPGTRLTVL.

The V call is TRBV2, the J call TRBJ2-1; the match to TRBD2 covers 7 bases. With V trimmed by 5 bases and J by 9 bases, 10 bases remained unmatched. The CDR3 runs 14 residues. Germline values: CDR1 SNHLY, CDR2 FYNNEI. The CDR3 bases are TGTGCCAGCAGTAATATGTGGGGGAGGGGTGAGCAGTTCTTC. As protein: CASSNMWGRGEQFF.

The chain recombines TRBV5-1 with TRBJ1-1; D is unclear. Between the trimmed V and J ends, which lost 1 base and 2 bases, there was a span of 6 bases. The CDR3 sequence is 13 residues long. The V gene's germline CDR1 is SGHRS and CDR2 YFSETQ. As DNA, the CDR3 is TGCGCCAGCAGCTTGAACAAAAACACTGAAGCTTTCTTT. It is translated as CASSLNKNTEAFF.

The V gene is TRBV9, the J gene TRBJ2-7; TRBD2 agrees at 9 bases. The germline gives CDR1 SGDLS, CDR2 YYNGEE. The CDR3 totals 15 residues. Germline trimming cut 4 bases from V and 2 bases from J; bases unmatched to any gene: 7. The CDR3 region has the DNA TGTGCCAGCAGCCCGCGGGGGGGGCCCCCCTACGAGCAGTACTTC. It specifies CASSPRGGPPYEQYF.

Only a few counts were recorded for this clone. The chain joins TRBV6-1 to TRBJ1-1; D unclear. V lost 2 bases and J 0 bases, leaving 13 bases between the germline ends. Per germline, CDR1 MNHNS and CDR2 SASEGT. CDR3 size: 16 residues. The CDR3 region is CASSELVYDMNTEAFF. The CDR3 coding sequence is TGTGCCAGCAGTGAATTAGTCTACGACATGAACACTGAAGCTTTCTTT.

This clone was recorded a few times. The V and J genes are TRBV19 and TRBJ2-2; D is perhaps TRBD1 (5 bases). With 5 bases removed from V and 5 bases from J, the gap between germline ends came to 12 bases. In germline, CDR1 is LNHDA, CDR2 SQIVND (reference sequence). The CDR3 extends over 14 amino acids. The CDR3 DNA sequence: TGTGCCAGTAGTCTTAGTAGGGGTACCGGGGAGCTGTTTTTT. Translated: CASSLSRGTGELFF.

The chain is built from TRBV6-1 and TRBJ1-6; 7 bases line up with TRBD1. The trim removed 5 bases at V and 10 bases at J, leaving 8 bases unmatched. CDR1 is MNHNS and CDR2 is SASEGT in the germline V gene. This CDR3 has 14 amino acids. CDR3 coding DNA: TGTGCCAGCAGTACTGACAGGGCTCGCTCACCCCTCCACTTT. Translating gives CASSTDRARSPLHF.

The chain couples TRBV6-5 to TRBJ2-5; D is unclear. Trimming removed 5 bases from V and 0 bases from J, with 4 bases in between. From germline, CDR1 is MNHEY and CDR2 SVGAGI. This CDR3 comprises 12 residues. CDR3 DNA sequence: TGTGCCAGCAGTCCATACCAAGAGACCCAGTACTTC. It codes for CASSPYQETQYF.

In its sample, this clone was seen a few times. The chain links TRBV19 to TRBJ1-5; unclear D gene. Between the trimmed V and J ends, which lost 1 base and 8 bases, there was a span of 12 bases. This CDR3 contains 14 residues. Germline V gene data show CDR1 as LNHDA and CDR2 as SQIVND (reference sequence). CDR3 amino acids: CASSIVAHEEPQHF. The CDR3 DNA is TGTGCCAGTAGTATAGTCGCACACGAGGAGCCCCAGCATTTT.

The chain couples TRBV30 to TRBJ2-7; D unclear. The CDR3 loop spans 11 amino acids. Germline CDR1 reads GTSNPN; CDR2 reads SVGIG (reference sequence). V lost 7 bases, J lost 2 bases, and 9 bases lay in between. The CDR3 nucleotides are TGTGCCTTGGGCAGAGCCTACGAGCAGTACTTC. Its protein is CALGRAYEQYF.

In its sample, this clone was seen once. The genes are TRBV6-4 and TRBJ2-1; 9 bases match TRBD2. CDR1 and CDR2 (germline): MRHNA, SNTAGT. The CDR3 length is 16 residues. V dropped 0 bases and J dropped 6; count of bases not matched to a gene: 6. The CDR3 nucleotides are TGTGCCAGCAGTGACTCGGTAGCGGGAGAGGGCAATGAGCAGTTCTTC. Translation: CASSDSVAGEGNEQFF.

The chain has TRBV2 and TRBJ2-1; tentative D call: TRBD2 (5 bases). There are 14 residues in the CDR3. V dropped 5 bases and J dropped 3 bases, with 11 bases sitting between them. CDR1 and CDR2 from the germline V gene are SNHLY and FYNNEI. The CDR3 nucleotides are TGTGCCAGCAGTCCGCGGGCGGTCTACAATGAGCAGTTCTTC. Its protein is CASSPRAVYNEQFF.

The genes are TRBV7-2 and TRBJ2-3, with D possibly matching TRBD2 (6 bases). CDR1 and CDR2 from the germline V gene are SGHTA and FQGNSA. With 5 bases removed from V and 7 bases from J, the gap between germline ends came to 16 bases. CDR3 length: 14 amino acids. In DNA form, the CDR3 reads TGTGCCAGCAGCGCCCGGGACTCATTTTATACGCAGTATTTT. Its protein is CASSARDSFYTQYF.

Only one count was recorded for this clone. This chain links TRBV11-1 with TRBJ2-7, with D possibly matching TRBD1 (5 bases). Germline loops: CDR1 SGHAT, CDR2 FQDESV (reference sequence). This CDR3 region has 15 residues. V lost 1 base and J 6 bases, leaving 16 bases between the germline ends. The CDR3 nucleotides read TGTGCCAGCAGCTTAGTACGGAGCCAGGGTCGCGAGCAGTACTTC. Encoded protein: CASSLVRSQGREQYF.

The chain carries TRBV6-1 and TRBJ2-5, with a weak D call TRBD2 (5 bases). The J call is doubtful: the DNA matches TRBJ2-7 better. This CDR3 is 15 amino acids long. Germline CDR1 and CDR2: MNHNS and SASEGT. CDR3 nucleotides: TGTGCCAGCAGTGATTTCGGAGGTGAGGGTTACGAGCAGTACTTC. Its protein is CASSDFGGEGYEQYF.

Remarks on this clone: The CDR3 does not end in the conserved phenylalanine or tryptophan, so this is likely a read error. The DNA is left out, because the CDR3 cannot be placed on it with certainty; the CDR3 is given as TCRdb lists it. The chain carries TRBV20-1 and TRBJ1-1; no DNA check was done on the table's D call, TRBD1. CDR1 DFQATT and CDR2 SNEGSKA come from the germline V gene (reference sequence). The CDR3 is 11 amino acids in total, end residues counted. This chain's CDR3 is CSASVAGGYCL.

The chain joins TRBV19 to TRBJ1-1, with 12 nucleotides matching TRBD1. The CDR3 covers 15 residues. CDR1 and CDR2 (germline): LNHDA, SQIVND (reference sequence). V shed 7 bases, J shed 4 bases, and the junction held 7 bases outside the gene matches. In nucleotides, the CDR3 is TGTGCCAGTAAGGGGGACAGGGGGCTTGTCACTGAAGCTTTCTTT. This sequence encodes CASKGDRGLVTEAFF.

The chain joins TRBV5-1 to TRBJ1-2, with a possible D match to TRBD1 (5 bases). The germline gives CDR1 SGHRS, CDR2 YFSETQ. V lost 6 bases and J 5 bases, leaving 20 bases between the germline ends. The CDR3 spans 15 residues. The CDR3 nucleotides are TGCGCCAGCACCCCTAATGGGCAGGGCTTTTATGGCTACACCTTC. As protein: CASTPNGQGFYGYTF.